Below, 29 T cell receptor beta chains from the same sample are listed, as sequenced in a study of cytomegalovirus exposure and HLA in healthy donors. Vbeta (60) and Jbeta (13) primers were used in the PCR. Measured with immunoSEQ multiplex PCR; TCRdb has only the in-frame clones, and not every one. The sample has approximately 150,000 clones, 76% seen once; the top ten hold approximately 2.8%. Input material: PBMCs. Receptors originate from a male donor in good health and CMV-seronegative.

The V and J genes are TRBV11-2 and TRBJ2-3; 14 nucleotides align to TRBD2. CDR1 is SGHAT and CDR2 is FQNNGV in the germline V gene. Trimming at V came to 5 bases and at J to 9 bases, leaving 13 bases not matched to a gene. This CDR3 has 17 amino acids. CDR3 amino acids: CASSPGTSGGGRRTQYF. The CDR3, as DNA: TGTGCCAGCAGCCCTGGGACTAGCGGGGGTGGCAGGCGGACGCAGTATTTT.

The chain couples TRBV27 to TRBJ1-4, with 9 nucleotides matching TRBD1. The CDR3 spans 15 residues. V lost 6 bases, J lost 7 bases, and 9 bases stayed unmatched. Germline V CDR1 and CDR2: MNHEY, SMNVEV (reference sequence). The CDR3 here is CASREADRGGEKLFF. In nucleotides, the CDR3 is TGTGCCAGCAGAGAAGCGGACAGGGGCGGTGAAAAACTGTTTTTT.

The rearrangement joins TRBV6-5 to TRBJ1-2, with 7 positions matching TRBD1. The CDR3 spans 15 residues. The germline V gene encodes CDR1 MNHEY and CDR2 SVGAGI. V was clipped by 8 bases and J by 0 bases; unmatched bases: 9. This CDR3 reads CASRRGREANYGYTF. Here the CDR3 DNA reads TGTGCCAGCCGAAGGGGGCGTGAAGCTAACTATGGCTACACCTTC.

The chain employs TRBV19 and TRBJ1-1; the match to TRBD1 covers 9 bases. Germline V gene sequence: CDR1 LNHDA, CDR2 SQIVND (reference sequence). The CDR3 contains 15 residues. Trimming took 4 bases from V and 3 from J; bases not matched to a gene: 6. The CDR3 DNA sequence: TGTGCCAGTAGTACCCCCGGACAGGGGTACACTGAAGCTTTCTTT. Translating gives CASSTPGQGYTEAFF.

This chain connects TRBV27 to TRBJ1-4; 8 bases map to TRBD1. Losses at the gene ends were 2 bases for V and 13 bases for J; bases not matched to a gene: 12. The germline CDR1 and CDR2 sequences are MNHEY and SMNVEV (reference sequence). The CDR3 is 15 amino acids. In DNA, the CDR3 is TGTGCCAGCAGTTTAGGGCAGGGGGCATCTTTTAGACTGTTTTTT. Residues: CASSLGQGASFRLFF. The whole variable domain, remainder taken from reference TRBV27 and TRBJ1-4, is EAQVTQNPRYLITVTGKKLTVTCSQNMNHEYMSWYRQDPGLGLRQIYYSMNVEVTDKGDVPEGYKVSRKEKRNFPLILESPSPNQTSLYFCASSLGQGASFRLFFGSGTQLSVL.

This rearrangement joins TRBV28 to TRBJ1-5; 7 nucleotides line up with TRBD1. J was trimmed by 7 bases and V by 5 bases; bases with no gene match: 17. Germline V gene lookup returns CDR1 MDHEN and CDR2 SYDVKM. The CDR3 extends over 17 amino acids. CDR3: CASSPPNLKTGRQPQHF. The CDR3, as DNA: TGTGCCAGCAGTCCCCCCAATCTCAAGACAGGGCGCCAGCCCCAGCATTTT.

The CDR3 is CASSFTGYRGTFGYTF. The CDR3 nucleotides read TGTGCCAGCAGCTTTACGGGTTACAGGGGAACGTTTGGCTACACCTTC. The J gene is TRBJ1-2, the V gene TRBV11-2; 7 bases line up with TRBD1. Trimming removed 3 bases from V and 7 bases from J; junction bases left unmatched: 14. The CDR3 runs to 16 residues. Per germline, CDR1 SGHAT and CDR2 FQNNGV.

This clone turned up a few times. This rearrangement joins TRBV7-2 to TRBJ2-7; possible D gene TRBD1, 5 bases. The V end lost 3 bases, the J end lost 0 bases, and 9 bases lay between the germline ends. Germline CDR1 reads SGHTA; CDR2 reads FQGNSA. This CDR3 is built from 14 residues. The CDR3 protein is CASSFETDSYEQYF. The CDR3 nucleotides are TGTGCCAGCAGCTTCGAGACAGACTCCTACGAGCAGTACTTC.

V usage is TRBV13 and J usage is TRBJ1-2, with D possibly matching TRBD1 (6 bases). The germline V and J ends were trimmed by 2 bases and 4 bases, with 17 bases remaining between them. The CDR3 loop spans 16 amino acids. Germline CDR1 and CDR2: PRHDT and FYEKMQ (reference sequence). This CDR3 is CASSLLASGTSYGYTF. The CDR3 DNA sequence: TGTGCCAGCAGCTTACTGGCCTCCGGGACAAGCTATGGCTACACCTTC.

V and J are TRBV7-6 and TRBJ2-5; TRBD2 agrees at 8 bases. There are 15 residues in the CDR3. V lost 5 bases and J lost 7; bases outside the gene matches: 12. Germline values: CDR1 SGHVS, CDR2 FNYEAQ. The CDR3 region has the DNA TGTGCCAGCAGCCCGGAGGCTAGCGGGTGGCCGACCCAGTACTTC. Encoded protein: CASSPEASGWPTQYF.

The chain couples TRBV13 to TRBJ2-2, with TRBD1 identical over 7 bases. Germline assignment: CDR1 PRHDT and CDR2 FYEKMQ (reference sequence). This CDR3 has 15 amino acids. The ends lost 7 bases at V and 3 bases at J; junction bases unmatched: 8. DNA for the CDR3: TGTGCCAGCAATAGTAAGGGGGCTTACACCGGGGAGCTGTTTTTT. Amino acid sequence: CASNSKGAYTGELFF.

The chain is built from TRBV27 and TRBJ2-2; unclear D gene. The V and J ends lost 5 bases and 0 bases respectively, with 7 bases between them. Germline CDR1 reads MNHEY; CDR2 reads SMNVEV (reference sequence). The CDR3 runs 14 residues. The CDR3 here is CASSKLPNTGELFF. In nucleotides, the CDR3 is TGTGCCAGCAGTAAACTACCGAACACCGGGGAGCTGTTTTTT.

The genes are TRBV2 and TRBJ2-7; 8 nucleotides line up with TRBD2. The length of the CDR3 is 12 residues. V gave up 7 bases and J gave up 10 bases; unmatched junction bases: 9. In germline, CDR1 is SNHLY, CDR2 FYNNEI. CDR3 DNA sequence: TGTGCCAGCATCCCTATCGGGGGGGCACAGTACTTC. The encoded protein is CASIPIGGAQYF. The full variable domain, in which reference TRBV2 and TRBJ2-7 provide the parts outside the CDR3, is EPEVTQTPSHQVTQMGQEVILRCVPISNHLYFYWYRQILGQKVEFLVSFYNNEISEKSEIFDDQFSVERPDGSNFTLKIRSTKLEDSAMYFCASIPIGGAQYFGPGTRLTVT.

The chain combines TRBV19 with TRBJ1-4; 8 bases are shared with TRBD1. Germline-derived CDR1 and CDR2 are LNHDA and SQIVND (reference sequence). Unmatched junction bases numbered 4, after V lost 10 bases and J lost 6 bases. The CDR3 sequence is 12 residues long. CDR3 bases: TGTGCCATTTCGGACAGGGATGAAAAACTGTTTTTT. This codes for CAISDRDEKLFF.

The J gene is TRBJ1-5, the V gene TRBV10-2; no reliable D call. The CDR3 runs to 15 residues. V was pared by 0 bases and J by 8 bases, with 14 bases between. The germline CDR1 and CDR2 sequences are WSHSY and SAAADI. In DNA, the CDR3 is TGCGCCAGCAGTGAGTCGGAGGGCTTGGCCAAGCCCCAGCATTTT. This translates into CASSESEGLAKPQHF.

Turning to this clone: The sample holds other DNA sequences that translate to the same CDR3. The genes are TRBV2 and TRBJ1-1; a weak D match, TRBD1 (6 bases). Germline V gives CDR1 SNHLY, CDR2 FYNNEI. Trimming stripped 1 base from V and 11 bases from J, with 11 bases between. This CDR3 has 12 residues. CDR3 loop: CASSEDREKAFF. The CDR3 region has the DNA TGTGCCAGCAGTGAAGACAGGGAAAAGGCTTTCTTT.

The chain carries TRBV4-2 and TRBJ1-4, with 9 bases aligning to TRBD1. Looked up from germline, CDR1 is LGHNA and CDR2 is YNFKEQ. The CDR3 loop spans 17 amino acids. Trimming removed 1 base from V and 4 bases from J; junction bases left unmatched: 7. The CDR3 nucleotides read TGTGCCAGCAGCCAAGTCGGTCCGGGACAGGGTAATGAAAAACTGTTTTTT. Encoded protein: CASSQVGPGQGNEKLFF.

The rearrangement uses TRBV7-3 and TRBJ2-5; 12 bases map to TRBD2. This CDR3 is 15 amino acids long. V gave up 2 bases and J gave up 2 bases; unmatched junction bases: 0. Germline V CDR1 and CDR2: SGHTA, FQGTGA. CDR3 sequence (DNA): TGTGCCAGCAGCTTACTAGCGGGAGGGCAAGAGACCCAGTACTTC. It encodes CASSLLAGGQETQYF. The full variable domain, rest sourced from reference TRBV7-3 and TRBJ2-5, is GAGVSQTPSNKVTEKGKYVELRCDPISGHTALYWYRQSLGQGPEFLIYFQGTGAADDSGLPNDRFFAVRPEGSVSTLKIQRTERGDSAVYLCASSLLAGGQETQYFGPGTRLLVL.

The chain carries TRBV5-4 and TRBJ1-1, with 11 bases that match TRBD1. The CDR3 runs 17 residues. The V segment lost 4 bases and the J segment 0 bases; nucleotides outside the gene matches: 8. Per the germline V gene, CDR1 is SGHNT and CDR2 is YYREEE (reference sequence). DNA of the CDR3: TGTGCCAGCAGCGCCGGACAGGGGGCTTTGATGAACACTGAAGCTTTCTTT. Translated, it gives CASSAGQGALMNTEAFF.

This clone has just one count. In nucleotides, the CDR3 is TGTGCCAGCTCACCAGACAGGTCGAACACTGAAGCTTTCTTT. This sequence encodes CASSPDRSNTEAFF. The rearrangement links TRBV18 to TRBJ1-1; D might be TRBD1 (6 bases). The CDR3 is 14 residues long. The V gene's germline CDR1 is KGHSH and CDR2 LQKENI. The ends were cut back, 2 bases at V and 1 base at J, with 8 bases in the middle.

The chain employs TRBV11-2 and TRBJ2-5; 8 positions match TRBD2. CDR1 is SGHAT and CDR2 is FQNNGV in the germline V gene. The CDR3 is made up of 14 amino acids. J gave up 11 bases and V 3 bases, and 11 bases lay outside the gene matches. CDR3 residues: CASSFLGGAGEQYF. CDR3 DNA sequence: TGTGCCAGCAGCTTTCTTGGAGGAGCGGGGGAGCAGTACTTC.

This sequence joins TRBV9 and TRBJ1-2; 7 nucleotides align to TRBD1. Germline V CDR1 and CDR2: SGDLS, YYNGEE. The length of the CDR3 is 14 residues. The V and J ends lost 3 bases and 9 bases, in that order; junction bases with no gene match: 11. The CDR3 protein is CASSANRQGVRYTF. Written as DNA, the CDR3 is TGTGCCAGCAGCGCGAACAGGCAGGGGGTCCGCTACACCTTC.

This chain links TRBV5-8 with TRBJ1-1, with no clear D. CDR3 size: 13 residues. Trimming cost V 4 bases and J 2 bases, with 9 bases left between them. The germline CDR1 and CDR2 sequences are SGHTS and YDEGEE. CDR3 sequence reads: CASSVTANTEAFF. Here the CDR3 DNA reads TGTGCCAGCAGCGTTACAGCTAACACTGAAGCTTTCTTT.

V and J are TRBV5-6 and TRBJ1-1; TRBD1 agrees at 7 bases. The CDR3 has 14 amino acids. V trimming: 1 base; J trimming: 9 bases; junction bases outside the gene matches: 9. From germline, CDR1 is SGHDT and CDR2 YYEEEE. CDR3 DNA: TGTGCCAGCAGCTTGCGGGGCACAGGGGCCCAAGCTTTCTTT. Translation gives CASSLRGTGAQAFF.

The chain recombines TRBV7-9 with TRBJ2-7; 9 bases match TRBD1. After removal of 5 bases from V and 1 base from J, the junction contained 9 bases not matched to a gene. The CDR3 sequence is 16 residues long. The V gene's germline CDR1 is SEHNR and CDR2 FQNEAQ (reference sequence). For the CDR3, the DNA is TGTGCCAGCAGCCATACCACCGGACAGGGGTCCTACGAGCAGTACTTC. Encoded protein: CASSHTTGQGSYEQYF.

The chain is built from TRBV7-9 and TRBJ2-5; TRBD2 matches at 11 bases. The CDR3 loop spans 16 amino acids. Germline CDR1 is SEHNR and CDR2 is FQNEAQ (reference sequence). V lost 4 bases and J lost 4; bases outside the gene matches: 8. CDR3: CASSSLLAGEGETQYF. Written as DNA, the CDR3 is TGTGCCAGCAGCTCATTACTAGCGGGGGAGGGAGAGACCCAGTACTTC.

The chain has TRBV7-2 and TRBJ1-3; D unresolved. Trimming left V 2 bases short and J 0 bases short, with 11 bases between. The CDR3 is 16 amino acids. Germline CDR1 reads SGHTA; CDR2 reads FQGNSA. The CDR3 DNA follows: TGTGCCAGCAGCTTATTACGTAGGAGCTCTGGAAACACCATATATTTT. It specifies CASSLLRRSSGNTIYF.

The CDR3 region is CASSLGDSHYGYTF. CDR3 coding DNA: TGCGCCAGCAGCTTGGGGGACAGCCACTATGGCTACACCTTC. The chain employs TRBV5-1 and TRBJ1-2; 7 bases are shared with TRBD1. The CDR3 contains 14 residues. V lost 0 bases and J lost 3; bases outside the gene matches: 2. Germline V lookup: CDR1 SGHRS, CDR2 YFSETQ.

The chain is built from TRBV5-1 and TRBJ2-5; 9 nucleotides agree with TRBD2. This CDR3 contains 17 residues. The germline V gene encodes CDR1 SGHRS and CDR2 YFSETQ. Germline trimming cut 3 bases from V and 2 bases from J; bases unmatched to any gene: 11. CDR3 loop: CASSSGGSGGKQETQYF. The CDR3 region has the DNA TGCGCCAGCAGCTCGGGGGGCAGCGGGGGGAAACAAGAGACCCAGTACTTC.